A selection of T cell receptor beta chains follows, all from one sample in a study of vaccination effects on CD4 cells after COVID-19. Profiled with immunoSEQ multiplex PCR; TCRdb holds only in-frame clones, not every one. The sample contains tens of thousands of clones, about three quarters of which appear only once. Their antigens remain unidentified. The source material was CD4+ T cells from PBMCs cultured with SARS-CoV-2 spike peptides, sampled before COVID-19 vaccination. The receptors originated from a human donor who received a COVID-19 vaccine. CDR3s include the opening cysteine and the closing phenylalanine or tryptophan. Fields, in order: D gene, J gene, clone size, V gene, CDR3 DNA, CDR3 protein. The D gene is left open where the match is weak. Not all rows give a size; the values are once, few, many and, for expanded clones, a class.

- | TRBJ2-1 | - | TRBV5-4 | TGTGCCAGCAGCACCGGGACTGAGGTCGTGCATGAGCAGTTCTTC | CASSTGTEVVHEQFF
- | TRBJ2-5 | - | TRBV2 | TGTGCCAGCAGTGAATGGAGTCGGAAAGAGACCCAGTACTTC | CASSEWSRKETQYF
TRBD1 | TRBJ2-5 | few | TRBV27 | TGTGCCAGCAGTCCCGGACAGGGGAATGCAGAGACCCAGTACTTC | CASSPGQGNAETQYF
TRBD2 | TRBJ2-1 | few | TRBV3-1/TRBV3-2 | TGTGCCAGCAGCCAAGATGCGGCTAGCGGCTACAATGAGCAGTTCTTC | CASSQDAASGYNEQFF
- | TRBJ2-7 | - | TRBV12-3/TRBV12-4 | TGTGCCAGCAGTTCAATAGGGGCCTACGAGCAGTACTTC | CASSSIGAYEQYF
- | TRBJ2-2 | - | TRBV5-4 | TGTGCCAGCAGCTTGGAAATTGGGAACACCGGGGAGCTGTTTTTT | CASSLEIGNTGELFF
- | TRBJ2-3 | - | TRBV19 | TGTGCCAGTACGAAAAGACGGGGTTACACAGATACGCAGTATTTT | CASTKRRGYTDTQYF
TRBD2 | TRBJ2-3 | - | TRBV5-1 | TGCGCCAGCAGCTTGGGCCTAGCGGGAGTGTCGGATACGCAGTATTTT | CASSLGLAGVSDTQYF
TRBD1 | TRBJ2-7 | few | TRBV11-3 | TGTGCCAGCAGCCTGACTCGGACAGGGAGTACCGACGAGCAGTACTTC | CASSLTRTGSTDEQYF
- | TRBJ2-3 | - | TRBV18 | TGTGCCAGCTCACCCAACAGTGATACGCAGTATTTT | CASSPNSDTQYF
- | TRBJ2-1 | - | TRBV10-3 | TGTGCCATCCAGGGGCTGGAGTACAATGAGCAGTTCTTC | CAIQGLEYNEQFF
- | TRBJ1-6 | - | TRBV7-2 | TGTGCCAGCAGCTTAGTGCTTTCTGTAGGGACACTCAATTCACCCCTCCACTTT | CASSLVLSVGTLNSPLHF
- | TRBJ2-5 | - | TRBV3-1/TRBV3-2 | TGTGCCAGCAGCCAAGCAGAAGAGACCCAGTACTTC | CASSQAEETQYF
- | TRBJ1-5 | - | TRBV23-1 | TGCGCCAGGAAAATGGGGGGGGCGAGCAATCAGCCCCAGCATTTT | CARKMGGASNQPQHF
TRBD1 | TRBJ1-1 | - | TRBV5-4 | TGTGCCAGCAGTCACAGGGGAACGGGTGAAGCTTTCTTT | CASSHRGTGEAFF
- | TRBJ1-1 | - | TRBV7-9 | TGTGCCAGCAGCTTAGTCGGCGGCGAGGGTGCAGCTTTCTTT | CASSLVGGEGAAFF
- | TRBJ2-5 | - | TRBV18 | TGTGCCAGCTCACCACCTTGGCAGGGAAGAGAAGAGACCCAGTACTTC | CASSPPWQGREETQYF
TRBD1 | TRBJ1-3 | few | TRBV6-5 | TGTGCCAGCAGTTATGGGACAGCCTACACTGGAAACACCATATATTTT | CASSYGTAYTGNTIYF
- | TRBJ1-3 | - | TRBV7-9 | TGTGCCAGCAGCTCGACTAGCTCTGGAAACACCATATATTTT | CASSSTSSGNTIYF
- | TRBJ1-6 | - | TRBV27 | TGTGCCAGCAAAAGGATAAATTCACCCCTCCACTTT | CASKRINSPLHF
- | TRBJ2-7 | - | TRBV7-8 | TGTGCCAGCAGCTTAGAGCCCAGGGTATCCGACGAGCAGTACTTC | CASSLEPRVSDEQYF
- | TRBJ2-4 | once | TRBV6-5 | TGTGCCAGCAGACCGGGACTCCTAGCCAAAAACATTCAGTACTTC | CASRPGLLAKNIQYF
- | TRBJ2-1 | - | TRBV4-2 | TGTGCCAGCAGCCAAGATGAAGAGGAGCAGTTCTTC | CASSQDEEEQFF
- | TRBJ2-1 | few | TRBV15 | TGTGCCACCAGCAGAGATCTGGGGTATGGGTACAATGAGCAGTTCTTC | CATSRDLGYGYNEQFF
- | TRBJ2-1 | - | TRBV5-5 | TGTGCCAGCAGCCCGGGACTGTACAATGAGCAGTTCTTC | CASSPGLYNEQFF
- | TRBJ2-1 | - | TRBV6-2/TRBV6-3 | TGTGCCAGCAGCCAAGGCCCGCTTGAGCAGTTCTTC | CASSQGPLEQFF
- | TRBJ1-2 | - | TRBV25-1 | TGTGCCAGCAGTGAACAGGGCGCGTATGGCTACACCTTC | CASSEQGAYGYTF
- | TRBJ2-1 | - | TRBV5-6 | TGTGCCAGCAGGCTGGACAGCGACAATGAGCAGTTCTTC | CASRLDSDNEQFF
TRBD1 | TRBJ2-1 | - | TRBV5-1 | TGCGCCAGCAGGGACAGGGGGCGGTCGGAGCAGTTCTTC | CASRDRGRSEQFF
- | TRBJ1-3 | - | TRBV24-1 | TGTGCCACCAGTGATTCCTCCGGGACAACCGGAAACACCATATATTTT | CATSDSSGTTGNTIYF
- | TRBJ2-4 | - | TRBV7-9 | TGTGCCAGCAGCTTAGAGGCAGCTGCCAAAAACATTCAGTACTTC | CASSLEAAAKNIQYF
TRBD1 | TRBJ2-7 | - | TRBV10-3 | TGTGCCATCAGTGAGGCCGGGACAGGGGTGGACGAGCAGTACTTC | CAISEAGTGVDEQYF
- | TRBJ1-5 | - | TRBV18 | TGTGCCAGCTCACCCGACGGGAAGGGCCGCAATCAGCCCCAGCATTTT | CASSPDGKGRNQPQHF
TRBD1 | TRBJ2-1 | - | TRBV19 | TGTGCCAGTAGTATGTACGGGACAGGGTATATTGATGAGCAGTTCTTC | CASSMYGTGYIDEQFF
- | TRBJ2-7 | - | TRBV6-5 | TGTGCCAGCAGTAGGTGGCAGGGACCCTACGAGCAGTACTTC | CASSRWQGPYEQYF
TRBD1 | TRBJ1-1 | once | TRBV6-5 | TGTGCCAGCAGCGGAGGGGGCCGGACTGAAGCTTTCTTT | CASSGGGRTEAFF
TRBD1 | TRBJ1-1 | once | TRBV7-9 | TGTGCCAGCAGCGCCCAGGGGACAGGGGGGTTTGAAGCTTTCTTT | CASSAQGTGGFEAFF
- | TRBJ2-7 | - | TRBV27 | TGTGCCAGCAGTTTAGGGGTAGGGGGCGAGCAGTACTTC | CASSLGVGGEQYF
- | TRBJ1-3 | - | TRBV5-5 | TGTGCCAGCAGCTTGGTTCAGACAGTCTCTGGAAACACCATATATTTT | CASSLVQTVSGNTIYF
- | TRBJ2-1 | - | TRBV28 | TGTGCCAGCAGTATTAGGCGGACTTTGCGTCAACCGAGGGGTGAGCAGTTCTTC | CASSIRRTLRQPRGEQFF
- | TRBJ2-1 | few | TRBV7-6 | TGTGCCAGCAGCTTAAAGGATTTCTCCTACAATGAGCAGTTCTTC | CASSLKDFSYNEQFF
- | TRBJ1-2 | - | TRBV7-2 | TGTGCCAGCAGCTTAGTTTATTGGGGTAGCGGCTACACCTTC | CASSLVYWGSGYTF
- | TRBJ1-1 | - | TRBV4-1 | TGCGCCAGCAGCCAACTTAGCGGCAAGAGGACCGGCCGTAACACTACTGGAGCTTTCTTT | CASSQLSGKRTGRNTTGAFF
- | TRBJ1-2 | - | TRBV29-1 | TGCAGCGTTGACAGGGAAAGGGATGGCTACACCTTC | CSVDRERDGYTF
TRBD2 | TRBJ2-1 | - | TRBV5-1 | TGCGCCAGCAGCTTGCCTTGGCGTGAGGGCGGGAGGAGGCACGGTGAGCAGTTCTTC | CASSLPWREGGRRHGEQFF
- | TRBJ2-1 | - | TRBV29-1 | TGCAGCGTCCGGGATTTGGGTTCCTACAATGAGCAGTTCTTC | CSVRDLGSYNEQFF
TRBD2 | TRBJ2-1 | - | TRBV6-5 | TGTGCCAGCAGTTACGGAGCGGGAGGGATGAATGAGCAGTTCTTC | CASSYGAGGMNEQFF
TRBD1 | TRBJ2-7 | - | TRBV7-9 | TGTGCCAGCAGTCTCCGGGACAGGGCCTACGAGCAGTACTTC | CASSLRDRAYEQYF
TRBD2 | TRBJ2-7 | - | TRBV20-1 | TGCAGTGCTAGTGATGCGGGGGGCCTTATCGAGCAGTACTTC | CSASDAGGLIEQYF
- | TRBJ2-6 | - | TRBV6-4 | TGTGCCAGCAGTCCACAGGGCTCTGGGGCCAACGTCCTGACTTTC | CASSPQGSGANVLTF
- | TRBJ1-5 | few | TRBV11-2 | TGTGCCAGCAGCTTGGGCAGGGACGGACAGCCCCAGCATTTT | CASSLGRDGQPQHF
- | TRBJ2-2 | - | TRBV3-1/TRBV3-2 | TGTGCCAGCAGCCTACAGACGAACACCGGGGAGCTGTTTTTT | CASSLQTNTGELFF
TRBD1 | TRBJ2-3 | - | TRBV5-1 | TGCGCCAGCAGCAAAGGACAGGGGGCCACAGATACGCAGTATTTT | CASSKGQGATDTQYF
- | TRBJ1-2 | - | TRBV6-5 | TGTGCCAGCAGCTATAGACGGACACAAAACTATGGCTACACCTTC | CASSYRRTQNYGYTF
TRBD1 | TRBJ2-7 | - | TRBV13 | TGTGCCAGCAGCCCCGGGACAGGAGGGGGTTCCTACGAGCAGTACTTC | CASSPGTGGGSYEQYF
- | TRBJ2-5 | once | TRBV29-1 | TGCAGCGTCCTGTACCAAGAGACCCAGTACTTC | CSVLYQETQYF
- | TRBJ2-2 | - | TRBV11-3 | TGTGCCAGCAGCTTATTTCGGGGACAGAACACCGGGGAGCTGTTTTTT | CASSLFRGQNTGELFF
TRBD2 | TRBJ2-3 | - | TRBV5-5 | TGTGCCAGCAGCTTGCGGGCGGGAGGGTTCGCAGATACGCAGTATTTT | CASSLRAGGFADTQYF
TRBD2 | TRBJ2-7 | - | TRBV5-1 | TGCGCCAGCAGCTTGGGTGCCTATACTAGCGGGAGATCCTACGAGCAGTACTTC | CASSLGAYTSGRSYEQYF
TRBD2 | TRBJ2-7 | - | TRBV7-9 | TGTGCCAGCAGCAAACTAGCGGGGGAACCCTACGAGCAGTACTTC | CASSKLAGEPYEQYF